This TCR beta chain was recovered during a study of patients and donors after allogeneic stem cell transplantation. Germline lookup yields CDR1 SGHRS and CDR2 YFSETQ. Deletions cut 4 bases from V and 3 bases from J, with 7 bases between. The CDR3 is made up of 13 amino acids. TCRdb analysed the RT-PCR reads with MiXCR anew, one entry per CDR3 protein. The table lists tens of thousands of distinct CDR3 sequences, 6.5% to 10% of them singletons, with 48% in the top ten. This clonotype was seen a few times. The material sequenced was blood, either unsorted or a sorted T cell fraction (not recorded which). The chain has TRBV5-1 and TRBJ2-2, with D unclear. The clonotype originates from a human donor who was either an allogeneic HSCT recipient or a stem cell or donor lymphocyte infusion donor (not recorded which). It is not recorded whose cells these are; they may come from a transplant donor. CDR3 in amino acids: CASSPRDTGELFF. The CDR3 DNA is TGCGCCAGCAGCCCCCGGGACACCGGGGAGCTGTTTTTT.